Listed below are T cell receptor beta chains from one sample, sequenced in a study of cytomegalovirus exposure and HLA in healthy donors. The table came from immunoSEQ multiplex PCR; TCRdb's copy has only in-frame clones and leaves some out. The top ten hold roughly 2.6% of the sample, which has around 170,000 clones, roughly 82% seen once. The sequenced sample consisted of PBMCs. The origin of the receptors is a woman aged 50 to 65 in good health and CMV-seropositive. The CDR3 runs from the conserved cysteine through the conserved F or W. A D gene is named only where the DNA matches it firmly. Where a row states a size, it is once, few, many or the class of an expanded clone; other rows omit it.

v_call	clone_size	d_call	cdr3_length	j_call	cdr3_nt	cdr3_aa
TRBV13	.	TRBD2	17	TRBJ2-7	TGTGCCAGCAGCGTCGGACTAGCGGGGGCCCGAGGAAACGAGCAGTACTTC	CASSVGLAGARGNEQYF
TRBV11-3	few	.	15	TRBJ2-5	TGTGCCAGCAGCTTAGGGAGGGGGCGCGAAGAGACCCAGTACTTC	CASSLGRGREETQYF
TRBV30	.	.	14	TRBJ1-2	TGTGCCTGGAGTTGGCAGGGGTTGGACTATGGCTACACCTTC	CAWSWQGLDYGYTF
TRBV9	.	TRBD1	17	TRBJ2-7	TGTGCCAGCAGCCCCGGGACAGGGGGCTCAGTTGGGTACGAGCAGTACTTC	CASSPGTGGSVGYEQYF
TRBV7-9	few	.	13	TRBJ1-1	TGTGCCAGCAGCCTTGTTCGGAACACTGAAGCTTTCTTT	CASSLVRNTEAFF
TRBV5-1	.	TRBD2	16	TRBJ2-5	TGCGCCAGCAGCCAGCAGCCTAGCGGGGGGGGCCGATCCCAGTACTTC	CASSQQPSGGGRSQYF
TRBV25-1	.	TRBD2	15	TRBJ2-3	TGTGCCAGCAGGGTAGCGGGGGGGAAGACAGATACGCAGTATTTT	CASRVAGGKTDTQYF
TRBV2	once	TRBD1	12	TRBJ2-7	TGTGCCAGCCGGACAGGTTCCTACGAGCAGTACTTC	CASRTGSYEQYF
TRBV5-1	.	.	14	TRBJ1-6	TGCGCCAGCAGCGACGGAGAGGGAGGATCACCCCTCCACTTT	CASSDGEGGSPLHF
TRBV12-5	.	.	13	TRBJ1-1	TGTGCTAGTGGACTGGGGCCTAACACTGAAGCTTTCTTT	CASGLGPNTEAFF
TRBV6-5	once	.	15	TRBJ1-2	TGTGCCAGCAGTAGCGGGACAAACTTTAACTATGGCTACACCTTC	CASSSGTNFNYGYTF
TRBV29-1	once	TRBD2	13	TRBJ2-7	TGCAGCGTCAGACTAGCGGGGGACTACGAGCAGTACTTC	CSVRLAGDYEQYF
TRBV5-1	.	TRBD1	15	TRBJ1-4	TGCGCCAGCTGTCTACGTGGGACAGGGGGTGAAAAACTGTTTTTT	CASCLRGTGGEKLFF
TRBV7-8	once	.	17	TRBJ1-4	TGTGCCAGCAGCTTAGGAGGGACACCTTTGGGTAATGAAAAACTGTTTTTT	CASSLGGTPLGNEKLFF
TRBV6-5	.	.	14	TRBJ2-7	TGTGCCAGCACTTACCCAGGGGCCGACTACGAGCAGTACTTC	CASTYPGADYEQYF
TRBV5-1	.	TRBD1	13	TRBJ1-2	TGCGCCAGCAGCTTGAAGGGGGCGGTTGGCTACACCTTC	CASSLKGAVGYTF
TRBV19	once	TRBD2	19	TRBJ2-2	TGTGCCAGTAGTTCCCAGGGTTTCAGCGGGGGGGTGCGGACCGGGGAGCTGTTTTTT	CASSSQGFSGGVRTGELFF
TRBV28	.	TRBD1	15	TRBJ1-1	TGTGCCAGCAGTGGACAGGGGTTAGGTAACACTGAAGCTTTCTTT	CASSGQGLGNTEAFF
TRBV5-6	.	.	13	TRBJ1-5	TGTGCCAGCAGCTTGGCAGGAGGTCAGCCCCAGCATTTT	CASSLAGGQPQHF
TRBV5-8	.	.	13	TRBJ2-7	TGTGCCAGCAGCTTTCAGGGATCCTACGAGCAGTACTTC	CASSFQGSYEQYF
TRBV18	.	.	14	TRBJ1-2	TGTGCCAGCTCACCAGACTCAGGGGCGCGAGGCTACACCTTC	CASSPDSGARGYTF